This TCR beta chain appears in the sequencing data of a study of cytomegalovirus exposure and HLA in healthy donors. Turning to this clone: Its specificity is unknown.

General study results and limits: Cytomegalovirus status was reportedly diagnosed by the classifier with high sensitivity and specificity. Cytomegalovirus association was listed for approximately 160 TCR beta chains. CMV antigen specificity of three CMV-associated chains was confirmed in vitro.

The CDR3 sequence is 11 residues long. V lost 6 bases to trimming and J lost 8 bases, with 11 bases between them. The germline V gene has CDR1 DFQATT and CDR2 SNEGSKA (reference sequence). TCRdb's table, derived via immunoSEQ multiplex PCR, lists solely in-frame clones and lacks some. Altogether about 60,000 clones are present, 85% to 95% being singletons, with the ten largest covering roughly 5.2%. This chain joins TRBV20-1 and TRBJ2-1; D is ambiguous. This clonotype was obtained from a woman between 18 and 30 years old in good health and CMV-seronegative. Sequencing was done on a sample of PBMCs. CDR3 DNA sequence: TGCAGTGCCCCTGCTAACGATGAGCAGTTCTTC. It codes for CSAPANDEQFF.